The source of this TCR beta chain is a study of cytomegalovirus exposure and HLA in healthy donors. Germline values: CDR1 SNHLY, CDR2 FYNNEI. V dropped 7 bases and J dropped 3 bases, with 18 bases sitting between them. CDR3 size: 15 residues. A multiplex PCR was run with 60 Vbeta primers and 13 Jbeta primers. Sequencing was performed with immunoSEQ multiplex PCR; in TCRdb, only in-frame clones are kept and a portion is missing. The sample shows around 120,000 clones, roughly 80% of them seen only once. The clonotype was recovered from a female donor in good health and CMV-seropositive. This chain joins TRBV2 and TRBJ1-1; no clear D. Input material: PBMCs. As DNA, the CDR3 is TGTGCCAGCATCGAGGGCTTCCAAAGGGACACTGAAGCTTTCTTT. This sequence encodes CASIEGFQRDTEAFF. Full variable domain (rest looked up from reference TRBV2 and TRBJ1-1): EPEVTQTPSHQVTQMGQEVILRCVPISNHLYFYWYRQILGQKVEFLVSFYNNEISEKSEIFDDQFSVERPDGSNFTLKIRSTKLEDSAMYFCASIEGFQRDTEAFFGQGTRLTVV.